The T cell receptor beta chain described here comes from a study of regulatory T cells in long-lasting Graves disease. This clonotype occurred many times. The V end was cut by 5 bases, the J end by 3 bases, with 16 bases between. The CDR3 runs to 15 residues. Germline V gene lookup returns CDR1 SEHNR and CDR2 FQNEAQ (reference sequence). Time point meaning: newly diagnosed GD, antithyroid drugs for less than 3 months. PBMCs were the source of the RNA used for TCR sequencing. Investigators prepared the TCR beta libraries by applying iRepertoire HTBI primers and Arm-PCR of CDR3 regions. In the original processing: Samples jointly harbored 60 to 65 TRBV and about 15 TRBJ segments. TCRdb reanalysed the multiplex PCR reads using MiXCR and keeps one entry per CDR3 protein. Clone size and V and J calls follow TCRdb, not the original study. The table shows hundreds of thousands of distinct CDR3 sequences, with over 15% occurring only once.

This sample also appeared in a second study, on T cells in Graves' hyperthyroidism and ophthalmopathy. According to that study: Ophthalmopathy, as predicted by the model, came a median around 7 months after the prediction.

V usage is TRBV7-9 and J usage is TRBJ2-5; D might be TRBD2 (6 bases). This clonotype was obtained from a woman in her twenties or thirties with Graves disease. This sample comprised peripheral blood mononuclear cells (PBMCs), obtained at new diagnosis, from a patient treated with antithyroid drugs. CDR3 amino acids: CASSPPYGEEETQYF. CDR3 sequence (DNA): TGTGCCAGCAGCCCCCCATATGGGGAGGAAGAGACCCAGTACTTC.